The rows below give T cell receptor beta chains drawn from one sample of a study of shared clonotypes between healthy human individuals. Libraries were prepared by immunoSEQ multiplex PCR; TCRdb keeps only in-frame clonotypes and omits some of them. The repertoire holds approximately 1.4 million clones, under 99% seen once, with roughly 0.4% in the top ten. Sequencing was done on a sample of naive CD4+ T cells sorted from blood. The receptors come from a man aged 25 to 40 in good health. Both conserved end residues are part of each CDR3. The D gene is left open where the match is weak. Size is omitted from some rows. Given values are once, few, many or a class for expanded clones.

J gene | D gene | V gene | clone size | CDR3 DNA | CDR3 protein
TRBJ1-2 | NA | TRBV9 | NA | TGTGCCAGCAGCGTAGAAGGGGTAAATGGCTACACCTTC | CASSVEGVNGYTF
TRBJ2-3 | NA | TRBV6-5 | NA | TGTGCCAGCATGTGGGCCGGTACTAGCACAGATACGCAGTATTTT | CASMWAGTSTDTQYF
TRBJ2-3 | NA | TRBV4-2 | NA | TGTGCCAGCAGCCAAGAAGGCTCCGGGGCTCCAGATACGCAGTATTTT | CASSQEGSGAPDTQYF
TRBJ2-5 | TRBD2 | TRBV30 | once | TGTGCCTGGAGGCTAGCGGTTGGGGTACAAGAGACCCAGTACTTC | CAWRLAVGVQETQYF
TRBJ2-2 | NA | TRBV5-1 | NA | TGCGCCAGCAGCTTGGCCGGGGGGCGGAACACCGGGGAGCTGTTTTTT | CASSLAGGRNTGELFF
TRBJ2-3 | TRBD1 | TRBV4-1 | NA | TGCGCCAGCAGCCAAAACGAGGGGGCAGGCACAGATACGCAGTATTTT | CASSQNEGAGTDTQYF
TRBJ2-7 | NA | TRBV4-2 | NA | TGTGCCAGCAGCCAAGACCATCAGGGTTGGGTCTCCGAGCAGTACTTC | CASSQDHQGWVSEQYF
TRBJ2-7 | TRBD1 | TRBV11-2 | NA | TGTGCCAGCAGAACCGGGACAGGGTTTTTTTCCGAGCAGTACTTC | CASRTGTGFFSEQYF
TRBJ2-1 | TRBD2 | TRBV4-1 | few | TGCGCCAGCAGCTCCGGACTAGCGGGGAGCTCCTACAATGAGCAGTTCTTC | CASSSGLAGSSYNEQFF
TRBJ2-3 | NA | TRBV28 | NA | TGTGCCAGCAGTATGGCGGGAAGAACAGATACGCAGTATTTT | CASSMAGRTDTQYF
TRBJ1-1 | NA | TRBV10-3 | NA | TGTGCCATCAGTGACATTGGGGGAAGGGGCACTGAAGCTTTCTTT | CAISDIGGRGTEAFF
TRBJ2-5 | TRBD2 | TRBV7-8 | NA | TGTGCCAGCAGCTTAGATCAGGGAGGGAAGACCCAGTACTTC | CASSLDQGGKTQYF
TRBJ2-1 | TRBD2 | TRBV7-9 | NA | TGTGCCAGCAGCCTCAGGAGGCTAGCGGCCTACAATGAGCAGTTCTTC | CASSLRRLAAYNEQFF
TRBJ1-5 | NA | TRBV6-1 | NA | TGTGCCAGCAGTGAATTTTTCGTCAGGCAGGTCTTGGATCAGCCCCAGCATTTT | CASSEFFVRQVLDQPQHF
TRBJ2-7 | TRBD2 | TRBV7-2 | once | TGTGCCAGCAGCTGGGGGACTAGCGGGGTTCTCTACGAGCAGTACTTC | CASSWGTSGVLYEQYF
TRBJ2-7 | NA | TRBV5-1 | NA | TGCGCCAGCAGCTTGAGTGGGAGCTCCTACGAGCAGTACTTC | CASSLSGSSYEQYF
TRBJ2-5 | NA | TRBV20-1 | once | TGCAGTGCTAGACTGAAAGAGACCCAGTACTTC | CSARLKETQYF
TRBJ2-3 | NA | TRBV29-1 | NA | TGCAGCGTTGGTTGGGGACAAACCCCCACAGATACGCAGTATTTT | CSVGWGQTPTDTQYF
TRBJ2-7 | TRBD2 | TRBV4-2 | once | TGTGCCAGCAGCCAAGGCTCAGGAGCGGGGAAGGGGACCTACGAGCAGTACTTC | CASSQGSGAGKGTYEQYF
TRBJ1-2 | TRBD1 | TRBV14 | NA | TGTGCCAGCAGCTCCAAGTCTAGGACAGGGGTCGGCTACACCTTC | CASSSKSRTGVGYTF
TRBJ1-5 | TRBD1 | TRBV28 | NA | TGTGCCAGCAGGTTCAGCGACAGGGCCAATCAGCCCCAGCATTTT | CASRFSDRANQPQHF
TRBJ2-2 | TRBD2 | TRBV19 | NA | TGTGCCAGTACCCCGGGACTAGATTTTCCCGGGGAGCTGTTTTTT | CASTPGLDFPGELFF
TRBJ1-5 | NA | TRBV5-6 | NA | TGTGCCAGCAGCTTTTCAGGGCATCCTCAGCCCCAGCATTTT | CASSFSGHPQPQHF
TRBJ1-3 | NA | TRBV14 | NA | TGTGCCAGCAGCACCTCAGGGCCCACCATATATTTT | CASSTSGPTIYF
TRBJ2-3 | NA | TRBV6-5 | NA | TGTGCCAGCAGGGCCCGGCGGGGGCCGATAGATACGCAGTATTTT | CASRARRGPIDTQYF
TRBJ1-1 | NA | TRBV18 | NA | TGTGCCAGCTCACCAGTTCACGGGGATGCATTAAACACTGAAGCTTTCTTT | CASSPVHGDALNTEAFF
TRBJ2-2 | NA | TRBV4-1 | NA | TGCGCCAGCAGCCTCCCGGACTGGCCTGCGAACACCGGGGAGCTGTTTTTT | CASSLPDWPANTGELFF
TRBJ2-5 | TRBD2 | TRBV28 | NA | TGTGCCAGCAACCAATTCGGGGGAGGGGAGACCCAGTACTTC | CASNQFGGGETQYF
TRBJ1-2 | NA | TRBV18 | NA | TGTGCCAGCTCACCTACTTACCCCCGGGACAACTTTAACTATGGCTACACCTTC | CASSPTYPRDNFNYGYTF
TRBJ2-3 | NA | TRBV10-3 | NA | TGTGCCATCAGTGATCCGAGGCAGGACACAGATACGCAGTATTTT | CAISDPRQDTDTQYF
TRBJ1-4 | TRBD1 | TRBV6-1 | NA | TGTGCCAGCAGTGATCCTTCTGGGACAGGGGAGACCAGACTTGGCAAAAAGTTTTTT | CASSDPSGTGETRLGKKFF
TRBJ2-5 | TRBD1 | TRBV29-1 | NA | TGCAGCGCCGGGACAGGGAACGTGGAGACCCAGTACTTC | CSAGTGNVETQYF
TRBJ2-2 | NA | TRBV11-2 | NA | TGTGCCAGCAGGGGACAAGTTTCAGCCGGGGAGCTGTTTTTT | CASRGQVSAGELFF
TRBJ2-1 | TRBD2 | TRBV27 | NA | TGTGCCAGCAGACGAGCGGGAGAATTTTTCGATGAGCAGTTCTTC | CASRRAGEFFDEQFF
TRBJ2-7 | NA | TRBV7-9 | NA | TGTGCCAGCAGCTTCGGGACTTTATACGAGCAGTACTTC | CASSFGTLYEQYF
TRBJ2-2 | NA | TRBV20-1 | NA | TGCAGTGTACAGTCTACCGGGGAGCTGTTTTTT | CSVQSTGELFF
TRBJ1-4 | NA | TRBV6-5 | NA | TGTGCCAGCTCAAGTCGGGGATTTGGGGAAAAACTGTTTTTT | CASSSRGFGEKLFF
TRBJ2-5 | TRBD2 | TRBV5-4 | NA | TGTGCCAGCAGCACCCTCCTAGCGGGAGCTGAGACCCAGTACTTC | CASSTLLAGAETQYF
TRBJ1-2 | NA | TRBV5-6 | NA | TGTGCCAGCAGCTTGGCGTACTCTAACTATGGCTACACCTTC | CASSLAYSNYGYTF
TRBJ2-4 | NA | TRBV19 | NA | TGTGCCAGTAGTCTGAGGGACAAAAACATTCAGTACTTC | CASSLRDKNIQYF
TRBJ1-1 | NA | TRBV5-4 | NA | TGTGCCAGCAAGGACAGAGCGAGCACTGAAGCTTTCTTT | CASKDRASTEAFF
TRBJ2-1 | NA | TRBV5-1 | once | TGCGCCAGCAGCTTGGCGGCCAGTGGGAATGAGCAGTTCTTC | CASSLAASGNEQFF
TRBJ2-7 | TRBD1 | TRBV29-1 | NA | TGCAGCGCTAAAGGGACAGGGGGCTACGAGCAGTACTTC | CSAKGTGGYEQYF
TRBJ2-5 | NA | TRBV4-3 | NA | TGCGCCAGCAGCCATGCAGGGTTTCAAGAGACCCAGTACTTC | CASSHAGFQETQYF
TRBJ2-7 | NA | TRBV10-1 | NA | TGCGCCAGCAGTCGGGGCCAAGCCTACGAGCAGTACTTC | CASSRGQAYEQYF
TRBJ2-3 | TRBD2 | TRBV29-1 | NA | TGCAGCGTTGATGGAACTAGCGGGAGAACAGATACGCAGTATTTT | CSVDGTSGRTDTQYF
TRBJ1-1 | NA | TRBV7-8 | NA | TGTGCCAGCAGCAGTAGCCGGTTGCCAGTGAACACTGAAGCTTTCTTT | CASSSSRLPVNTEAFF
TRBJ2-2 | TRBD2 | TRBV9 | NA | TGTGCCAGCAGCGCTATAGCGGGAGGGAACACCGGGGAGCTGTTTTTT | CASSAIAGGNTGELFF
TRBJ2-2 | NA | TRBV5-1 | once | TGCGCCAGCAGCGCTTCCGGGACAAGCACCGGGGAGCTGTTTTTT | CASSASGTSTGELFF
TRBJ2-1 | NA | TRBV14 | NA | TGTGCCAGCAGCCAAGAATACTACAATGAGCAGTTCTTC | CASSQEYYNEQFF
TRBJ1-1 | NA | TRBV2 | once | TGTGCTCCCAGAGGGGAGGGAGGCACTGAAGCTTTCTTT | CAPRGEGGTEAFF
TRBJ2-5 | TRBD1 | TRBV7-9 | NA | TGTGCCAGCGGAGGTCTAACCGGGACAGGAGTACAAGAGACCCAGTACTTC | CASGGLTGTGVQETQYF